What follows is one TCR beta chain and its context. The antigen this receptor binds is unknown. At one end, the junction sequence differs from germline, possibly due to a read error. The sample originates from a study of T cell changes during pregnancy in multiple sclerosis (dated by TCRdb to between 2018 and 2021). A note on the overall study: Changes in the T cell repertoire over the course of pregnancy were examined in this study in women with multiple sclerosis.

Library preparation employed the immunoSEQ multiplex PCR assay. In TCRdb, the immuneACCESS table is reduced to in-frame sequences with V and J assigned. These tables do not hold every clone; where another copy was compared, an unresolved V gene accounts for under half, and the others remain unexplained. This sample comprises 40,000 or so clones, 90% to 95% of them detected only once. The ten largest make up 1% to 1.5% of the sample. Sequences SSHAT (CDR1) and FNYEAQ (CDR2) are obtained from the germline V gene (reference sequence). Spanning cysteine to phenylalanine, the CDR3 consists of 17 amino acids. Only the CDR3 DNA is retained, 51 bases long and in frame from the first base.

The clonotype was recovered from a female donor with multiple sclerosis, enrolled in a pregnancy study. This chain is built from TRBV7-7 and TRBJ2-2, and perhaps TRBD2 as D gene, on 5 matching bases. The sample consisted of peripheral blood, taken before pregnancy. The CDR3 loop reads CASSPKDSLWETGELFF. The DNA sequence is TGTGCTAGCAGCCCTAAAGACTCACTCTGGGAGACCGGGGAGCTGTTTTTT.